The clone carrying this T cell receptor beta chain turned up a few times. A single heparinised draw of roughly 0.11 L on average was taken per donor. Populations isolated by sorting all had purity greater than 95%. Germline values: CDR1 ENHRY, CDR2 SYGVKD. Trimming pared 0 bases from V and 6 bases from J, leaving 12 bases between. CDR3 length: 14 amino acids. The whole isolated RNA underwent reverse transcription, so sequencing captured expressed TCRB transcripts. Sequencing used immunoSEQ multiplex PCR; TCRdb keeps in-frame clones, though not all of them. The table shows 65,000 to 100,000 clones, with about 32% occurring only once. The entry originates in a study of beta chain features in type 1 diabetes.

The specimen was stem cell memory CD4+ T cells from blood. This TCR derives from a woman in her late teens or twenties in good health. The rearrangement links TRBV10-3 to TRBJ2-7; tentatively, D is TRBD2 (5 bases). The CDR3 loop is CAISESVRGFEQYF. The CDR3 DNA reads as TGTGCCATCAGTGAGTCTGTCCGGGGATTCGAGCAGTACTTC.